This TCR beta chain was sequenced in a study of regulatory T cells in long-lasting Graves disease. Described time point: newly diagnosed GD, antithyroid drugs for less than 3 months. After RNA was extracted from PBMCs, the TCR library was made from it. TCR beta libraries were built with iRepertoire HTBI primers and Arm-PCR of CDR3 regions. TCRdb called the multiplex PCR reads again in MiXCR, with one record for every CDR3 protein. The table shows about 560,000 distinct CDR3 sequences, with about 16% occurring only once. This clonotype has ten or more counts. The sample was also linked to a second study, of T cells in Graves' hyperthyroidism and ophthalmopathy. That source reports: In the first-round RT-PCR of the TCR CDR3, the HTBI primer set was used.

The sequences come from peripheral blood mononuclear cells (PBMCs), collected at new diagnosis, from a patient treated with antithyroid drugs. The clonotype was recovered from a man aged 18-30 years with Graves disease.

DNA of the CDR3: TGTGCCAGCAGCTTAGAACTAGCATACGGGACCCAGTACTTC. Translating it yields CASSLELAYGTQYF. The gene calls are TRBV11-2 and TRBJ2-5; possibly TRBD2 for D (6 bases). Looked up from germline, CDR1 is SGHAT and CDR2 is FQNNGV. This CDR3 has 14 amino acids. Trimming pared 0 bases from V and 7 bases from J, leaving 12 bases between.